One and the same sample provided the 12 T cell receptor beta chains below, sequenced in a study of monozygotic twins with inflammatory bowel disease. From its re-call of the 5' RACE reads, TCRdb lists each CDR3 protein once, without DNA. The sample's table shows around 220,000 distinct CDR3 sequences. What was sequenced was blood. These receptors were taken from a human donor with ulcerative colitis or Crohn's disease, or a healthy co-twin of an affected twin (not recorded which).

The chain combines TRBV12-3 or TRBV12-4 with TRBJ1-2; with no DNA, the TCRdb D assignment of TRBD1 cannot be verified. CDR3 length: 13 residues. The CDR3 loop reads CASSQQDNYGYTF.

The rearrangement links TRBV12-3 or TRBV12-4 to TRBJ1-6; without DNA, the TCRdb call of TRBD1 cannot be checked. The length of the CDR3 is 15 residues. The CDR3 loop reads CASRPTGVGNSPLHF.

The genes are TRBV2 and TRBJ1-5. Germline V gene lookup returns CDR1 SNHLY and CDR2 FYNNEI. The CDR3 is 14 residues long. The CDR3 sequence: CASSEAGYKQPQHF.

The chain links TRBV29-1 to TRBJ2-3; TCRdb indicates TRBD2, and absent DNA this call remains unverified. The germline V gene encodes CDR1 SQVTM and CDR2 ANQGSEA. CDR3 length: 18 residues. CDR3: CSVEGAPRTSGYTDTQYF.

This chain joins TRBV4-1 and TRBJ1-1. Germline values: CDR1 MGHRA, CDR2 YSYEKL. The CDR3 is 14 residues long. CDR3 protein: CASSQGLVATEAFF.

The chain is built from TRBV19 and TRBJ1-5. The CDR3 is 15 residues long. Germline loops: CDR1 LNHDA, CDR2 SQIVND (reference sequence). The CDR3 spells CASSDKTFSNQPQHF.

The V gene is TRBV18, the J gene TRBJ1-5; TCRdb's D call, TRBD1, is unchecked because there is no DNA. CDR1 and CDR2 from the germline V gene are KGHSH and LQKENI. The CDR3 covers 15 residues. The CDR3 reads CASSPGTSSNQPQHF.

The chain uses TRBV2 and TRBJ2-5; the TRBD2 assignment by TCRdb is unverifiable without DNA. This CDR3 comprises 15 residues. Germline V CDR1 and CDR2: SNHLY, FYNNEI. CDR3 amino acids: CASSLLAGEQETQYF.

The chain combines TRBV7-3 with TRBJ2-2. Per the germline V gene, CDR1 is SGHTA and CDR2 is FQGTGA. The CDR3 has 15 residues. The CDR3 is CASSLGSGRTGELFF.

The V call is TRBV10-2, the J call TRBJ2-7; no DNA is available, so the TRBD1 call from TCRdb remains unchecked. Germline V gene data show CDR1 as WSHSY and CDR2 as SAAADI. The CDR3 length is 14 residues. This CDR3 is CASSWQGQNYEQYF.

The chain joins TRBV20-1 to TRBJ2-7; TCRdb gives TRBD2 as the D gene, but with no DNA this cannot be confirmed. The V gene's germline CDR1 is DFQATT and CDR2 SNEGSKA (reference sequence). CDR3 length: 15 amino acids. The CDR3 sequence: CSARGTTSGASEQYF.

The chain uses TRBV6-2 or TRBV6-3 and TRBJ2-7; absent DNA, TCRdb's TRBD2 call cannot be checked. Germline CDR1 MNHEY, CDR2 SVGEGT. CDR3 length: 12 amino acids. The CDR3 spells CASKRLAGEQYF.